This T cell receptor beta chain was retrieved from a study of T cell responses to AZD1222 COVID-19 vaccine. The CDR3 contains 13 residues. Trimming shortened V by 5 bases and J by 3 bases, and 11 bases separated the two germline ends. Sequencing was performed with immunoSEQ multiplex PCR; in TCRdb, only in-frame clones are kept and a portion is missing. The data show roughly 120,000 clones, over 75% seen once. The chain has TRBV12-3 or TRBV12-4 and TRBJ2-7, with a weak D call TRBD1 (5 bases). The source is an adult in good health. This material consisted of peripheral blood, taken on day 0 of MenACWY control vaccination. The DNA for the CDR3 is TGTGCCAGCAGTAACGACAGAAACTACGAGCAGTACTTC. Its translation: CASSNDRNYEQYF.